The clone carrying this T cell receptor (beta chain) was seen only a few times. Its target is not known. Trimming pared 4 bases from V and 0 bases from J, leaving 10 bases between. CDR3 size: 15 residues. In germline, CDR1 is LNHDA, CDR2 SQIVND (reference sequence). Together with a sample-barcoded 5' primer, a J-beta primer mix was included in a second PCR lasting about 6 to 12 cycles. MiXCR was run by TCRdb on the 5' RACE reads, yielding one entry per CDR3 protein. Of 710,000 or so distinct CDR3 sequences detected, about 32% appear once; the ten largest clones hold 15%. The sample is drawn from a study of blood T cells in healthy people across ages. Findings and limits, study-wide: Measured against age, TCR beta diversity per million T cells decreased in a roughly linear manner. Long-lived donors exceeded aged donors in naive CD4+ cells and diversity.

V usage is TRBV19 and J usage is TRBJ1-5; no firm D call. The sample comprised blood. The clonotype comes from an elderly woman in good health. The CDR3 nucleotides read TGTGCCAGTAGTACCGGGGAGTATAGCAATCAGCCCCAGCATTTT. This codes for CASSTGEYSNQPQHF.